These T cell receptor beta chains were read from a single sample in a study of blood T cell repertoires in COVID-19. Sequencing was performed with immunoSEQ multiplex PCR; in TCRdb, only in-frame clones are kept and a portion is missing. The data hold around 65,000 clones, with roughly 82% observed a single time. Sequenced material: peripheral blood. Receptor source: a man older than 75 with active COVID-19. Each CDR3 is given with its conserved first and last residue. The D gene is left open where the match is weak. The listing skips clone size in some rows; elsewhere it reads once, few, many or a size class.

j_call v_call d_call clone_size cdr3_nt cdr3_aa
TRBJ2-1 TRBV30 TRBD2 - TGTGCCTGGAGACTAGCGGGACGCAATGAGCAGTTCTTC CAWRLAGRNEQFF
TRBJ2-6 TRBV9 - - TGTGCCAGCAGCGTAGGTAACTCTGGGGCCAACGTCCTGACTTTC CASSVGNSGANVLTF
TRBJ2-7 TRBV6-2/TRBV6-3 - - TGTGCCAGCAGTCCCTTGCCGGGAACCGACTACGAGCAGTACTTC CASSPLPGTDYEQYF
TRBJ1-5 TRBV12-3/TRBV12-4 - few TGTGCCAGCAGTTTGACAGGCAATCAGCCCCAGCATTTT CASSLTGNQPQHF
TRBJ1-1 TRBV10-3 - - TGTGCCATCAGTGAGAGACAGGACAACACTGAAGCTTTCTTT CAISERQDNTEAFF
TRBJ2-7 TRBV2 - - TGTGCCAGCGGACGAACCCGACAGTTCTCCTACGAGCAGTACTTC CASGRTRQFSYEQYF
TRBJ2-1 TRBV28 - - TGTGCCAGCAGCCCCCCCCCGGGAGTCGAGACGCGGTTCTTC CASSPPPGVETRFF
TRBJ2-1 TRBV6-2/TRBV6-3 TRBD2 - TGTGCCAGCAGTAAACGACTAGCGGGAGGGCCAAAGGAGCAGTTCTTC CASSKRLAGGPKEQFF
TRBJ2-7 TRBV19 TRBD1 - TGTGCCAGTAGTACCCCGGGACAGGGTTCGTACGAGCAGTACTTC CASSTPGQGSYEQYF
TRBJ1-4 TRBV28 TRBD1 - TGTGCCAGCGGGGAACAGGGGGAGGGCGAAAAACTGTTTTTT CASGEQGEGEKLFF
TRBJ1-3 TRBV29-1 TRBD1 - TGCAGCGCCCGAGACAGGGATCGAAACACCATATATTTT CSARDRDRNTIYF
TRBJ2-7 TRBV6-2/TRBV6-3 TRBD2 - TGTGCCAGCAGTTACCCACCGGGACTAGCGGGGGGCCACGAGCCCTACGAGCAGTACTTC CASSYPPGLAGGHEPYEQYF
TRBJ2-5 TRBV4-3 - - TGCGCCAGCAGCCAAGATGGCAAGACCCAGTACTTC CASSQDGKTQYF
TRBJ1-1 TRBV14 TRBD1 - TGTGCCAGCAGGAAAGGACAGGGAATGAACACTGAAGCTTTCTTT CASRKGQGMNTEAFF
TRBJ2-5 TRBV5-1 TRBD2 - TGCGCCAGCAGCCCGACTAGCGGGGGGGGGACCCAGTACTTC CASSPTSGGGTQYF
TRBJ1-1 TRBV3-1/TRBV3-2 TRBD1 - TGTGCCAGCAGCCTTGGACAGGGCGGTACTGAAGCTTTCTTT CASSLGQGGTEAFF
TRBJ1-2 TRBV6-5 - - TGTGCCAGCACCGTCGGACACCTCTATGGCTACACCTTC CASTVGHLYGYTF
TRBJ1-6 TRBV28 - - TGTGCCAGCTCCCTGGGACAAGGTTCACCCCTCCACTTT CASSLGQGSPLHF
TRBJ1-5 TRBV4-2 - once TGTGCCAGCAGCCAAGATCGGGGTAATCAGCCCCAGCATTTT CASSQDRGNQPQHF
TRBJ1-1 TRBV19 TRBD1 few TGTGCCAGTAGTCGGGGACAGGGGGTGACTGAAGCTTTCTTT CASSRGQGVTEAFF
TRBJ2-1 TRBV6-5 TRBD2 - TGTGCCAGCAGCCGCCAGGGTAGCGGGAGATCCCTTTTCTTC CASSRQGSGRSLFF
TRBJ2-1 TRBV19 TRBD2 - TGTGCCAGTAGTATAAAAGCGGGGCTTAGCGGAGATGAGCAGTTCTTC CASSIKAGLSGDEQFF
TRBJ2-7 TRBV3-1/TRBV3-2 - - TGTGCCAGCAGCCACAGATACAGGGTCGAGCAGTACTTC CASSHRYRVEQYF
TRBJ1-6 TRBV11-2 TRBD1 - TGTGCCAGCAGCAGGACAGGGAGCAATTCACCCCTCCACTTT CASSRTGSNSPLHF
TRBJ1-2 TRBV30 TRBD1 - TGTGCCTGGAGTCGGGACAGGCTCTATGGCTACACCTTC CAWSRDRLYGYTF
TRBJ2-7 TRBV4-2 TRBD2 - TGTGCCAGCAGCCAAGATAAAAGCGGGAGGGGCAACGAGCAGTACTTC CASSQDKSGRGNEQYF
TRBJ1-1 TRBV5-5 - many TGTGCCAGCAGCCCTGAGGGGGACACTGAAGCTTTCTTT CASSPEGDTEAFF
TRBJ2-3 TRBV14 TRBD2 - TGTGCCAGCAGCGGACTAGCCGTCACAGATACGCAGTATTTT CASSGLAVTDTQYF
TRBJ2-5 TRBV19 TRBD1 - TGTGCCAGTAAAACCGGGACAGGGGGAATAGAGACCCAGTACTTC CASKTGTGGIETQYF
TRBJ2-1 TRBV9 TRBD2 - TGTGCCAGCAGCCGGACTAGCGGGAGCTCCTACAATGAGCAGTTCTTC CASSRTSGSSYNEQFF
TRBJ1-1 TRBV7-9 TRBD1 once TGTGCCAGCAGCTTATTGACAGGGGGACGGGTTAATTTAGCTTTCTTT CASSLLTGGRVNLAFF
TRBJ1-5 TRBV4-3 - medium-sized TGCGCCAGCAGCCAAGGGGCAGGGCAACGACAGCCCCAGCATTTT CASSQGAGQRQPQHF
TRBJ1-5 TRBV19 - - TGTGCCAGTATTTCGCTTGGCAGATCGAGGAGCAATCAGCCCCAGCATTTT CASISLGRSRSNQPQHF
TRBJ2-5 TRBV19 - - TGTGCCAGTAGTATCCTCCAGCAGGGCCAAGAGACCCAGTACTTC CASSILQQGQETQYF
TRBJ2-3 TRBV7-2 TRBD2 - TGTGCCAGCAGCCTGACTAGCGGGGGATACACAGATACGCAGTATTTT CASSLTSGGYTDTQYF
TRBJ2-5 TRBV10-3 TRBD2 - TGTGCCGTCGGGGGGGGAGAGACCCAGTACTTC CAVGGGETQYF
TRBJ2-2 TRBV7-9 - once TGTGCCAGCACCCCAGGGGGGATAAGCACCGGGGAGCTGTTTTTT CASTPGGISTGELFF
TRBJ2-7 TRBV18 - - TGTGCCAGCTCACCACGTCTCCCCAAGACTACATACGAGCAGTACTTC CASSPRLPKTTYEQYF